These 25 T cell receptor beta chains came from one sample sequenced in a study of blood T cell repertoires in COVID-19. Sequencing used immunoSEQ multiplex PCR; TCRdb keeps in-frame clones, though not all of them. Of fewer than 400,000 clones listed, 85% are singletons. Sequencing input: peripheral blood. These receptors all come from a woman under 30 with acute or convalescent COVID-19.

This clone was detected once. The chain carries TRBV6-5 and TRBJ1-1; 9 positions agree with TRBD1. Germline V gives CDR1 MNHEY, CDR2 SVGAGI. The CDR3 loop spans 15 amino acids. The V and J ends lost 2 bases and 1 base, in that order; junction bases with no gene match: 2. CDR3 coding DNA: TGTGCCAGCAGTTACGGACAGGGGCGGAACACTGAAGCTTTCTTT. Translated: CASSYGQGRNTEAFF.

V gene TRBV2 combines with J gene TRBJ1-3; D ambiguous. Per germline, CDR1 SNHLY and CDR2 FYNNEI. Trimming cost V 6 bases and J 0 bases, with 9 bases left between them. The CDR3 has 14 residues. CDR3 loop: CASSDISSGNTIYF. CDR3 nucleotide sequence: TGTGCCAGCAGCGACATAAGCTCTGGAAACACCATATATTTT.

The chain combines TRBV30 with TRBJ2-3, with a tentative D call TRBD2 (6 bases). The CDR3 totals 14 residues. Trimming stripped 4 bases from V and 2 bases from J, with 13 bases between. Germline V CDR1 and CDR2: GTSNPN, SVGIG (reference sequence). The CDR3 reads CAWNGLANTDTQYF. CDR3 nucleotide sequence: TGTGCCTGGAATGGGCTAGCGAACACAGATACGCAGTATTTT. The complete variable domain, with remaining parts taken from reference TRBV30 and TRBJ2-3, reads SQTIHQWPATLVQPVGSPLSLECTVEGTSNPNLYWYRQAAGRGLQLLFYSVGIGQISSEVPQNLSASRPQDRQFILSSKKLLLSDSGFYLCAWNGLANTDTQYFGPGTRLTVL.

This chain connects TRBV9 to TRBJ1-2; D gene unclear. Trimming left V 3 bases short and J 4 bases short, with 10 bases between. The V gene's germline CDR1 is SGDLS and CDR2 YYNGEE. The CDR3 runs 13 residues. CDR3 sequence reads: CASSGPLSYGYTF. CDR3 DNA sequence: TGTGCCAGCAGCGGGCCGCTCAGCTATGGCTACACCTTC.

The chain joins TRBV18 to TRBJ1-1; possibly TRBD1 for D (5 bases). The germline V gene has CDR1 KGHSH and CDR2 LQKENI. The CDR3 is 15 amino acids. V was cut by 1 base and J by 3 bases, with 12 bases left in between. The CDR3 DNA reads TGTGCCAGCTCACCACTCGAAGGGGCGTACACTGAAGCTTTCTTT. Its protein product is CASSPLEGAYTEAFF.

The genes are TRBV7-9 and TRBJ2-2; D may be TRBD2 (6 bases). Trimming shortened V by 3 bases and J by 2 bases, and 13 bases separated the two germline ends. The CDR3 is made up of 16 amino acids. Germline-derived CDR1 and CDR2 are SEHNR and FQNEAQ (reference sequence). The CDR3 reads CASSFRRGVNTGELFF. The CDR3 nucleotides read TGTGCCAGCAGCTTTCGGCGCGGGGTAAACACCGGGGAGCTGTTTTTT.

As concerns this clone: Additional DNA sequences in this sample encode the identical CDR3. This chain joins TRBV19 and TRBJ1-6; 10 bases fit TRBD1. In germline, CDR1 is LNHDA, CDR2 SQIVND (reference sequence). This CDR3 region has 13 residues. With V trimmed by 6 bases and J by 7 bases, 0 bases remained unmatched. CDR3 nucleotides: TGTGCCAGTAGGGACAGGGGGAATTCACCCCTCCACTTT. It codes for CASRDRGNSPLHF.

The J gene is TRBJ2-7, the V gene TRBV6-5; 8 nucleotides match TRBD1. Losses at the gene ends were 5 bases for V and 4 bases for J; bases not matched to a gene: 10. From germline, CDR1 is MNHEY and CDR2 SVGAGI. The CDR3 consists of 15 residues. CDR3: CASSREYRGSYEQYF. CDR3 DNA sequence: TGTGCCAGCAGTCGAGAGTACAGGGGGTCGTACGAGCAGTACTTC.

The CDR3 nucleotides are TGTGCCAGCAGTCAGACTCACAGGGATCTCGGTGGCTACACCTTC. This gives the protein CASSQTHRDLGGYTF. V gene TRBV28 combines with J gene TRBJ1-2; possible D gene TRBD1, 6 bases. Per the germline V gene, CDR1 is MDHEN and CDR2 is SYDVKM. This CDR3 region has 15 residues. Trimming shortened V by 5 bases and J by 7 bases, and 20 bases separated the two germline ends.

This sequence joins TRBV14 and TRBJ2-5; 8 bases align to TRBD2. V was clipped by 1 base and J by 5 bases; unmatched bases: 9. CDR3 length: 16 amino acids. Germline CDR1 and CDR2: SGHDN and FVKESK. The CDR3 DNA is TGTGCCAGCAGCCAAGGTGCAAGCGGGGGACTGGAGACCCAGTACTTC. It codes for CASSQGASGGLETQYF.

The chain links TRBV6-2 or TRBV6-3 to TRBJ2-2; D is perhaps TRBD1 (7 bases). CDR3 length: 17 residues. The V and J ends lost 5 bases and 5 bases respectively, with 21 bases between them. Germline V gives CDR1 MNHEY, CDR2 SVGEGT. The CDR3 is CASSRPGGGGLTGELFF. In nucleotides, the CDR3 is TGTGCCAGCAGTCGCCCCGGTGGAGGGGGCTTGACCGGGGAGCTGTTTTTT.

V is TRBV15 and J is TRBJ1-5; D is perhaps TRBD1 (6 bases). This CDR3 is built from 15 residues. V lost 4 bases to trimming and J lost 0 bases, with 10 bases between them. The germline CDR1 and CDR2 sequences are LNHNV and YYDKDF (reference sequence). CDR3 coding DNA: TGTGCCACCAGCACCGGACAGAATAGCAATCAGCCCCAGCATTTT. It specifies CATSTGQNSNQPQHF.

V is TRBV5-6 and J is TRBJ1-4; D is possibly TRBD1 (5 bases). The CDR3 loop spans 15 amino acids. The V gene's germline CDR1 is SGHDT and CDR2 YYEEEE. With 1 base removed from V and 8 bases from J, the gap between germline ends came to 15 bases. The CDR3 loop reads CASSLLGRVDEKLFF. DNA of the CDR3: TGTGCCAGCAGCTTGCTAGGCAGGGTAGACGAAAAACTGTTTTTT. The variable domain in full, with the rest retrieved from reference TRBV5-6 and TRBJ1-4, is DAGVTQSPTHLIKTRGQQVTLRCSPKSGHDTVSWYQQALGQGPQFIFQYYEEEERQRGNFPDRFSGHQFPNYSSELNVNALLLGDSALYLCASSLLGRVDEKLFFGSGTQLSVL.

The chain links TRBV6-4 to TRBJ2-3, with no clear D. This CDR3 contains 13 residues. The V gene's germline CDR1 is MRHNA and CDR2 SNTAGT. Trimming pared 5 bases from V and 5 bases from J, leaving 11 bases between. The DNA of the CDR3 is TGTGCCAGCAGTCGAAGCGATCGAGATACGCAGTATTTT. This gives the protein CASSRSDRDTQYF.

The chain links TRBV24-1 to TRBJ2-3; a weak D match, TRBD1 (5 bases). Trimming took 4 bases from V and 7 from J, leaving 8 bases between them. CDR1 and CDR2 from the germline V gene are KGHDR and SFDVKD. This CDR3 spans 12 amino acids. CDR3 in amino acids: CATSDQGYTQYF. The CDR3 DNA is TGTGCCACCAGTGACCAGGGTTATACGCAGTATTTT.

The CDR3 here is CASSDRESEQYF. DNA of the CDR3: TGTGCCAGCAGCGACAGGGAGAGCGAGCAGTACTTC. This chain uses TRBV5-4 with TRBJ2-7; 7 bases match TRBD1. This CDR3 comprises 12 residues. The germline V gene has CDR1 SGHNT and CDR2 YYREEE (reference sequence). The V and J ends lost 4 bases and 6 bases, in that order; junction bases with no gene match: 4.

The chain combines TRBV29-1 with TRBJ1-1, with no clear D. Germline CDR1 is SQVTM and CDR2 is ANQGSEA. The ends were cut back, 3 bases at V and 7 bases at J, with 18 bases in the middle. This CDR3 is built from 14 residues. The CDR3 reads CSVDVGREDSEAFF. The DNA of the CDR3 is TGCAGCGTTGACGTGGGCCGAGAAGATAGTGAAGCTTTCTTT.

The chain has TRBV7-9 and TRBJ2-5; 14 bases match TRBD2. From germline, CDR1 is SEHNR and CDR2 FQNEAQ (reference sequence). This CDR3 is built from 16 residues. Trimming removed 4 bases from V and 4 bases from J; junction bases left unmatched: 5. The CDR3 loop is CASSSGLAGGRETQYF. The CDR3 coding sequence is TGTGCCAGCAGCTCCGGACTAGCGGGGGGCCGAGAGACCCAGTACTTC.

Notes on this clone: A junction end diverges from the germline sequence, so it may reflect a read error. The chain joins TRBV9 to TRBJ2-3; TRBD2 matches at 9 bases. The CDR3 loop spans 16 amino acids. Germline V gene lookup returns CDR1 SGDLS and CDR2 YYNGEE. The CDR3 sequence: CASSPGWSGGTDAQYF. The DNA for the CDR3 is TGTGCCAGCAGCCCCGGGTGGAGCGGGGGGACAGATGCGCAGTATTTT.

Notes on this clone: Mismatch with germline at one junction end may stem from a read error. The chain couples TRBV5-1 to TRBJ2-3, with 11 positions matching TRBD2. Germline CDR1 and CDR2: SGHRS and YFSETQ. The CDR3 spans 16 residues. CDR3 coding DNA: TGCGCCAGCCGCTTAGTGGAACTAGCGGGGGAAGATACGCAGTATTTT. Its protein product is CASRLVELAGEDTQYF.

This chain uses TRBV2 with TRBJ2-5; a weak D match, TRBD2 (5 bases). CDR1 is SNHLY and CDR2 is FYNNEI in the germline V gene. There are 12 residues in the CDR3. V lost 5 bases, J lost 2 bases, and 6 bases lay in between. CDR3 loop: CASSRLQETQYF. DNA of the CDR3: TGTGCCAGCAGTCGACTACAAGAGACCCAGTACTTC.

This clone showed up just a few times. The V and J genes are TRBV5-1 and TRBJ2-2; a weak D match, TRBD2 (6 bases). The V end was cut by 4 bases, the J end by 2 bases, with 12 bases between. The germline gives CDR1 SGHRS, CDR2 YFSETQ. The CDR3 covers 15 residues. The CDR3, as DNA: TGCGCCAGCAGCCATTACGGGGGTAACACCGGGGAGCTGTTTTTT. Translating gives CASSHYGGNTGELFF. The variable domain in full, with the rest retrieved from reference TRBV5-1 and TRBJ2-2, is KAGVTQTPRYLIKTRGQQVTLSCSPISGHRSVSWYQQTPGQGLQFLFEYFSETQRNKGNFPGRFSGRQFSNSRSEMNVSTLELGDSALYLCASSHYGGNTGELFFGEGSRLTVL.

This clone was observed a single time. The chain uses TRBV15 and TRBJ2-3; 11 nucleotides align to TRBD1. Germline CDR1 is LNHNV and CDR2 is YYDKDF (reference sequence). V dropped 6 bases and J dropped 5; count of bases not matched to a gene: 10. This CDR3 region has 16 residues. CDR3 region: CATSKAGQGARDTQYF. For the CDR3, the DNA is TGTGCCACCAGTAAAGCAGGACAGGGGGCGCGAGATACGCAGTATTTT.

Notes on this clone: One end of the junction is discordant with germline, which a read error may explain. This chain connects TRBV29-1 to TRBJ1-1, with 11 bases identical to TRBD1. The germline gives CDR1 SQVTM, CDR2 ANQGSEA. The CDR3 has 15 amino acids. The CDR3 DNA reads TGCAGCGTTGAAGATTATACCCGGGATGGACAGGGGGCTCTCTTC. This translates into CSVEDYTRDGQGALF.

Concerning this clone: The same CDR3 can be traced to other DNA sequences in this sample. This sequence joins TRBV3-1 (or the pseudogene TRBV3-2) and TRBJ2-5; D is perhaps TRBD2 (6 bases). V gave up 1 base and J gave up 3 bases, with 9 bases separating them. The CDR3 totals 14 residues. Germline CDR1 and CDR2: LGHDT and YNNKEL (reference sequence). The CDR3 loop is CASSQVPGEETQYF. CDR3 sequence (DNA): TGTGCCAGCAGCCAAGTCCCGGGGGAAGAGACCCAGTACTTC.